This T cell receptor (beta chain) emerged from a study of shared clonotypes between healthy human individuals. The overall study: Donors consisted of two women and three men between 18 and 49. Regarding the study as a whole: Clonotype sharing among donors, it was expected, would be affected by sequencing depth. The study found about 5% of naive CD4 clonotypes shared across a handful of donors.

CD45RA-negative memory and CD45RA+ naive subsets were split from the CD4+ cells. Concerning this clone: What it binds is not known.

Sequencing used immunoSEQ multiplex PCR; TCRdb keeps in-frame clones, though not all of them. In the table there are 2 million to 2.5 million clones, 90% to 97% of which are singletons. The CDR3 loop spans 15 amino acids. V was trimmed by 0 bases and J by 2 bases, leaving 10 bases between them. Germline-derived CDR1 and CDR2 are SGHNT and YYREEE (reference sequence). Sequencing used naive CD4+ T cells sorted from blood. Subset: CD45RA+ positively selected. The source is a man aged 18 to 35 in good health. V usage is TRBV5-4 and J usage is TRBJ2-3, with D perhaps assigned TRBD1 or TRBD2 (5 bases each). The CDR3 sequence is CASSLVGALTDTQYF. For the CDR3, the DNA is TGTGCCAGCAGCTTGGTCGGGGCCCTCACAGATACGCAGTATTTT.